These 18 T cell receptor beta chains share one sample of origin, sequenced in a study of T cells in Graves' hyperthyroidism and ophthalmopathy. Authors of the study amplified TCR beta CDR3 regions from RNA transcripts. HTBI primers were the set used in a first-round RT-PCR of the TCR CDR3. Using its own MiXCR run on the multiplex PCR reads, TCRdb lists one record per CDR3 protein. The table lists some 350,000 distinct CDR3 sequences, 19% of them singletons. Sequences were obtained from blood. Receptors originate from a woman aged 18-29 years with Graves' hyperthyroidism.

Ten or more counts support this clonotype. J is TRBJ2-7 and V is TRBV5-1; TRBD1 matches 7 bases. V was pared by 4 bases and J by 3 bases, with 4 bases of the junction left unmatched. The germline gives CDR1 SGHRS, CDR2 YFSETQ. This CDR3 is built from 13 residues. CDR3 coding DNA: TGCGCCAGCAGCCCGGACAGGAGCTACGAGCAGTACTTC. Translating it yields CASSPDRSYEQYF.

About this clonotype: This may arise from a read error, as a much more abundant clone is one base away. The V call is TRBV27, the J call TRBJ1-5; 8 bases map to TRBD1. The trim removed 2 bases at V and 3 bases at J, leaving 12 bases unmatched. Germline CDR1 and CDR2: MNHEY and SMNVEV (reference sequence). This CDR3 comprises 18 residues. The CDR3 DNA sequence: TGTGCCAGCAGTTTAAAATCCCAAACAGGGGGATACAATCAGCCCCAGCATTTT. Amino acid sequence: CASSLKSQTGGYNQPQHF.

J is TRBJ1-3 and V is TRBV7-8, with 9 nucleotides matching TRBD1. Germline values: CDR1 SGHVS, CDR2 FQNEAQ. V lost 2 bases and J lost 8; bases outside the gene matches: 7. The CDR3 has 15 residues. The CDR3 here is CASSLKRTGVDTIYF. DNA of the CDR3: TGTGCCAGCAGCTTAAAACGGACAGGGGTTGACACCATATATTTT. Filled out from reference TRBV7-8 and TRBJ1-3, the complete variable domain reads GAGVSQSPRYKVAKRGQDVALRCDPISGHVSLFWYQQALGQGPEFLTYFQNEAQLDKSGLPSDRFFAERPEGSVSTLKIQRTQQEDSAVYLCASSLKRTGVDTIYFGEGSWLTVV.

This rearrangement joins TRBV6-4 to TRBJ1-1; 8 nucleotides align to TRBD1. Germline CDR1 reads MRHNA; CDR2 reads SNTAGT. The CDR3 loop spans 11 amino acids. J lost 13 bases, V lost 6 bases, and 7 bases had no gene match. CDR3 residues: CASRDRVQGFF. CDR3 bases: TGTGCCAGCAGGGACAGGGTTCAAGGTTTCTTT.

This clonotype has a count of ten or more. V usage is TRBV2 and J usage is TRBJ1-5; D uncertain. The germline V gene encodes CDR1 SNHLY and CDR2 FYNNEI. Trimming removed 5 bases at V and 1 base at J, with 9 bases between. The length of the CDR3 is 14 residues. CDR3 bases: TGTGCCAGCAGTACAGAGGCGAGCAATCAGCCCCAGCATTTT. Translation gives CASSTEASNQPQHF.

This clonotype was observed at least ten times. This chain connects TRBV20-1 to TRBJ2-7; D is undetermined. Trimming pared 1 base from V and 2 bases from J, leaving 15 bases between. CDR1 and CDR2 (germline): DFQATT, SNEGSKA (reference sequence). This CDR3 region has 15 residues. CDR3 loop: CSARVKGKGTYEQYF. For the CDR3, the DNA is TGCAGTGCTAGAGTCAAGGGCAAGGGCACCTACGAGCAGTACTTC.

This clonotype has at least ten counts. The junction does not match germline at one end; this may be a read error. The chain joins TRBV15 to TRBJ1-1; D is uncertain. CDR1 and CDR2 (germline): LNHNV, YYDKDF (reference sequence). The CDR3 length is 13 residues. Here the CDR3 reads CATSRDRGAEALF. CDR3 bases: TGTGCCACCAGCAGAGATCGGGGAGCTGAAGCTCTCTTT.

This clonotype occurred many times. The chain employs TRBV6-5 and TRBJ1-1; D is uncertain. The CDR3 is 13 residues long. Per the germline V gene, CDR1 is MNHEY and CDR2 is SVGAGI. Deletions cut 2 bases from V and 0 bases from J, with 4 bases between. DNA of the CDR3: TGTGCCAGCAGTTACGACCTGAACACTGAAGCTTTCTTT. The encoded protein is CASSYDLNTEAFF.

The table lists this clonotype with many counts. The chain carries TRBV7-2 and TRBJ2-3; 7 nucleotides align to TRBD2. V was clipped by 4 bases and J by 2 bases; unmatched bases: 9. The CDR3 length is 16 residues. The germline CDR1 and CDR2 sequences are SGHTA and FQGNSA. In nucleotides, the CDR3 is TGTGCCAGCAGCTCGTACGTTCTAGCGGCCACAGATACGCAGTATTTT. Its translation is CASSSYVLAATDTQYF.

Ten or more counts support this clonotype. The chain joins TRBV10-1 to TRBJ1-1; 7 bases map to TRBD1. The CDR3 has 15 amino acids. Germline V gene lookup returns CDR1 WNHNN and CDR2 SYGVQD (reference sequence). Trimming took 5 bases from V and 3 from J; bases not matched to a gene: 9. CDR3 sequence: CASSRRTGVHTEAFF. The CDR3 nucleotides read TGCGCCAGCAGTCGCCGGACAGGAGTCCACACTGAAGCTTTCTTT.

This clonotype showed up many times. This chain links TRBV12-3 or TRBV12-4 with TRBJ1-1; D is unresolved. The CDR3 sequence is 11 residues long. The germline V and J ends were trimmed by 6 bases and 5 bases, with 7 bases remaining between them. CDR3 region: CASRWRTEAFF. The CDR3 DNA follows: TGTGCCAGCAGATGGCGAACTGAAGCTTTCTTT.

This clonotype was seen at least ten times. The gene calls are TRBV7-2 and TRBJ2-7; 9 nucleotides align to TRBD1. The CDR3 totals 14 residues. The germline V gene encodes CDR1 SGHTA and CDR2 FQGNSA. Unmatched junction bases numbered 5, after V lost 6 bases and J lost 2 bases. Here the CDR3 DNA reads TGTGCCAGCAGAGCCGGGACAGGGCCCTACGAGCAGTACTTC. As protein: CASRAGTGPYEQYF.

This clonotype was recorded many times. V gene TRBV27 combines with J gene TRBJ2-7; TRBD2 is a possible D gene (5 bases). Trimming left V 7 bases short and J 2 bases short, with 18 bases between. From germline, CDR1 is MNHEY and CDR2 SMNVEV (reference sequence). The CDR3 has 15 residues. The CDR3, as DNA: TGTGCCAGCACCCAGTGGGGTGGCGGGCCCTACGAGCAGTACTTC. Translated, it gives CASTQWGGGPYEQYF.

Many counts were recorded for this clonotype. The chain carries TRBV11-2 and TRBJ2-7, with TRBD1 matching 8 bases. V was clipped by 4 bases and J by 1 base; unmatched bases: 6. Germline V lookup: CDR1 SGHAT, CDR2 FQNNGV. The CDR3 covers 15 residues. The CDR3 DNA is TGTGCCAGCAGCTCTCCGGACAGGGAATCCTACGAGCAGTACTTC. The encoded protein is CASSSPDRESYEQYF.

This clonotype was picked up many times. This rearrangement joins TRBV12-3 or TRBV12-4 to TRBJ2-7; D might be TRBD2 (6 bases). The V end lost 5 bases, the J end lost 2 bases, and 10 bases lay between the germline ends. The CDR3 covers 13 residues. The CDR3 protein is CASSRGATYEQYF. The CDR3 nucleotides read TGTGCCAGCAGTCGCGGGGCCACCTACGAGCAGTACTTC.

This clonotype was seen at least ten times. The V and J genes are TRBV2 and TRBJ2-6; a possible D gene is TRBD1 (5 bases). This CDR3 contains 14 residues. V was shortened by 6 bases and J by 0 bases, with 6 bases between the two germline ends. Germline V gene data show CDR1 as SNHLY and CDR2 as FYNNEI. The CDR3 region has the DNA TGTGCCAGCAGCAGGGCCTCTGGGGCCAACGTCCTGACTTTC. Amino acids: CASSRASGANVLTF.

This clonotype turned up a few times. The rearrangement joins TRBV4-1 to TRBJ1-2; TRBD1 is a possible D gene (5 bases). Trimming cost V 2 bases and J 7 bases, with 17 bases left between them. This CDR3 has 15 residues. The germline V gene has CDR1 MGHRA and CDR2 YSYEKL. This chain's CDR3 is CASSQIGDRRVGYTF. The CDR3 DNA reads as TGCGCCAGCAGCCAAATAGGGGACCGGCGAGTTGGCTACACCTTC.

The J gene is TRBJ2-2, the V gene TRBV11-2, with unresolved D. The CDR3 totals 16 residues. In germline, CDR1 is SGHAT, CDR2 FQNNGV. Trimming cost V 2 bases and J 4 bases, with 14 bases left between them. The CDR3 sequence: CASSLSSESSTGELFF. CDR3 DNA sequence: TGTGCCAGCAGCTTAAGCTCAGAGAGCTCCACCGGGGAGCTGTTTTTT.